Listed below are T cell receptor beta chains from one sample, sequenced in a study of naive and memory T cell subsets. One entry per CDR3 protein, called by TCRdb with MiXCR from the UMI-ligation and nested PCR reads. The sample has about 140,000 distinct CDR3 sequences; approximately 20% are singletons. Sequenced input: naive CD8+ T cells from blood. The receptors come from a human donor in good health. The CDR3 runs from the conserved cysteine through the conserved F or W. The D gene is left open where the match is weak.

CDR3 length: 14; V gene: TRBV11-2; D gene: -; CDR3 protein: CASSLDGPPYEQYF
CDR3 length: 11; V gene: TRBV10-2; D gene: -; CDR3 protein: CASSAGTEAFF
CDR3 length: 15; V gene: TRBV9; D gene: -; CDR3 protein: CASSPSPGNSYEQYF
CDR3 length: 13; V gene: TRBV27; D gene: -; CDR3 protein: CASTASWITEAFF
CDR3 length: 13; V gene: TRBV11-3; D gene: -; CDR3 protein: CASSGTATDTQYF
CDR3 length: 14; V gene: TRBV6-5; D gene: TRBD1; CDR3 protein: CASSAGTGESEQYF
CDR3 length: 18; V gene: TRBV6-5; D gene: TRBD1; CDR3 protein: CASRQGAQGGGPWNEQFF
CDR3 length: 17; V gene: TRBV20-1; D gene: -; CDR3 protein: CSARDPFTGSGWDTQYF
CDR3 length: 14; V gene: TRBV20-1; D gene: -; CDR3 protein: CSARDTIGRTEAFF
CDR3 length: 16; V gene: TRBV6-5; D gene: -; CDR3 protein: CASSYSGSALTDTQYF
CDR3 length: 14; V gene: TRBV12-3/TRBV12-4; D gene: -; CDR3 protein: CASSLQGSADTQYF
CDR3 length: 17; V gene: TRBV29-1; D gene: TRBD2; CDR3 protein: CSVGGGSGRRVRETQYF
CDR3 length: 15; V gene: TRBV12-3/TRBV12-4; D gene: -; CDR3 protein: CASSLYQYSNQPQHF
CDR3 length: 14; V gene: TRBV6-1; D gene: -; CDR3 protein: CASSEYGRGYEQYF
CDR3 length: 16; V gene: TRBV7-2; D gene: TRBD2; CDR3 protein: CASSQLANGYQETQYF
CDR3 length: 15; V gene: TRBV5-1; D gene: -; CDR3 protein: CASSLVPGSYNEQFF
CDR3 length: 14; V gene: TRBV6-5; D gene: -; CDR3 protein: CASSPFLGNSVLHF
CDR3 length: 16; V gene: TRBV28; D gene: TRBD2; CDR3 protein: CASSLVLAGAYNEQFF
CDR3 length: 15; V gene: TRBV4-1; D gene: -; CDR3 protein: CASSQEHPSYNEQFF
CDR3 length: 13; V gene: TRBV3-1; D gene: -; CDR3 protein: CASSQEVYTEAFF
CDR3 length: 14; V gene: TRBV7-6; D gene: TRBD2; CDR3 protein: CASSLGGSPNEQFF
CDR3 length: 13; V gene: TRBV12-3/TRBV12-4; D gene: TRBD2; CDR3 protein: CATQPGLRDEQFF
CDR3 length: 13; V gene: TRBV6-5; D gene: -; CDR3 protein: CASSDTGRTEAFF
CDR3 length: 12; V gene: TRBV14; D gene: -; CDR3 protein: CASSVGDGGYTF
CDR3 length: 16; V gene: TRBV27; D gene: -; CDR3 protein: CASSLQGGVLSHEQYF
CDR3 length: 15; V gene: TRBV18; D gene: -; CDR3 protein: CASSWGPNNNQPQHF
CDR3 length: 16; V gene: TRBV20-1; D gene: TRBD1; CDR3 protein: CSAGDRGAFYLDEQFF
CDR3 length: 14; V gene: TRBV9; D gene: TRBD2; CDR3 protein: CASSVVLAGNEQFF
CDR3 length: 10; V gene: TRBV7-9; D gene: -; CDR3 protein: CVAGPGELFF
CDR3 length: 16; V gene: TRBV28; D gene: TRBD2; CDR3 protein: CASSLVAGGNSYEQYF
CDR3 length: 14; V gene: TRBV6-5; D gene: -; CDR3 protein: CASSYSAITHEQYF
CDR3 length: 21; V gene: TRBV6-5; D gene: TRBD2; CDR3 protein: CASSYSSLGLAGGESTDTQYF
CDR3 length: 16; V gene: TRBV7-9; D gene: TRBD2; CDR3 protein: CASSLIAGYLQETQYF
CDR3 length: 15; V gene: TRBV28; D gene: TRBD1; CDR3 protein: CASRLAPGTGVEQYF
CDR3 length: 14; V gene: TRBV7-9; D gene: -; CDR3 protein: CASSWTELNTEAFF
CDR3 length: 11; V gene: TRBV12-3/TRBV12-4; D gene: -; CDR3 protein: CASMLGGTQYF
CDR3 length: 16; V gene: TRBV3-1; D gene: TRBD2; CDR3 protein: CASSQGLAGASGELFF
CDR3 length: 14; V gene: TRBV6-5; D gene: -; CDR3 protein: CASMSGGENTEAFF
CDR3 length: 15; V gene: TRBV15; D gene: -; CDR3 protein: CATSTDDREEETQYF
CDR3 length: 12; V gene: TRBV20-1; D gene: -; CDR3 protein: CSARNLYDEQFF
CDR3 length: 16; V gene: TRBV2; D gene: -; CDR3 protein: CASSLTVLPGANVLTF
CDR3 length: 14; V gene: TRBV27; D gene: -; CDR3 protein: CASSPSGVVQPQHF
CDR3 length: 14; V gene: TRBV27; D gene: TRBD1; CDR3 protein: CASSWDRADEKLFF
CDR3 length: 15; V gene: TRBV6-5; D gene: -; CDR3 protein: CASSYSAGNYNEQFF
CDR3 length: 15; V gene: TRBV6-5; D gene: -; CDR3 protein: CASSEQVYTQETQYF
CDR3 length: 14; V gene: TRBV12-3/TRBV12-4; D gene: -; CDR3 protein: CASSYVGGQETQYF
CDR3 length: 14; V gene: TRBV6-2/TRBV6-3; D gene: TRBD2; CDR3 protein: CASRLLAGVHEQYF
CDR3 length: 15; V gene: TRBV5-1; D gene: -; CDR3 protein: CASSLPPLHYNEQFF
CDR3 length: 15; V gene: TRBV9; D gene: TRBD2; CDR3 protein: CASSDGTTDYNEQFF
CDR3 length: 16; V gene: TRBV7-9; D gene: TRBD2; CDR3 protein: CASSTRLAGRTGELFF